The 4 T cell receptor beta chains given below trace back to one sample, sequenced in a study of identical twins. TCRdb fed the 5' RACE reads into MiXCR, producing one record per CDR3 protein. This table holds 640,000 or so distinct CDR3 sequences, approximately 6% found once. The sequenced material came from naive T cells sorted from blood. Receptors were obtained from a man between 18 and 35 years old in good health.

In this sample, this clonotype turned up a few times. The rearrangement links TRBV3-1 to TRBJ1-2; D remains unclear. V was pared by 6 bases and J by 8 bases, with 10 bases between. The CDR3 has 11 residues. Germline V gene lookup returns CDR1 LGHDT and CDR2 YNNKEL (reference sequence). The CDR3 DNA is TGTGCCAGCAGTGCAATCGGGGGCTACACCTTC. This encodes CASSAIGGYTF.

Ten or more counts support this clonotype. The chain uses TRBV27 and TRBJ2-3; 7 bases agree with TRBD1. J lost 0 bases, V lost 5 bases, and 2 bases had no gene match. Germline lookup yields CDR1 MNHEY and CDR2 SMNVEV (reference sequence). This CDR3 region has 14 residues. The chain's CDR3 is CASSRGLSTDTQYF. CDR3 sequence (DNA): TGTGCCAGCAGTAGGGGGCTTAGCACAGATACGCAGTATTTT.

The chain joins TRBV19 to TRBJ2-1; D is ambiguous. This CDR3 has 13 amino acids. Germline CDR1 is LNHDA and CDR2 is SQIVND (reference sequence). V shed 4 bases and J shed 7 bases, with 11 bases lying between them. CDR3 region: CASSTRIGNEQFF. CDR3 bases: TGTGCCAGTAGTACCCGTATAGGGAATGAGCAGTTCTTC. The complete variable domain, with remaining parts taken from reference TRBV19 and TRBJ2-1, reads DGGITQSPKYLFRKEGQNVTLSCEQNLNHDAMYWYRQDPGQGLRLIYYSQIVNDFQKGDIAEGYSVSREKKESFPLTVTSAQKNPTAFYLCASSTRIGNEQFFGPGTRLTVL.

There are many counts of this clonotype. The chain combines TRBV27 with TRBJ2-1; 8 positions match TRBD2. V was pared by 7 bases and J by 8 bases, with 10 bases of the junction left unmatched. The CDR3 loop spans 14 amino acids. Germline V gives CDR1 MNHEY, CDR2 SMNVEV (reference sequence). The CDR3 nucleotides are TGTGCCAGCACGGGACGGGAGGGCCGGCATGAGCAGTTCTTC. It codes for CASTGREGRHEQFF.